This T cell receptor beta chain stems from a study of blood T cell repertoires in COVID-19. Assay: immunoSEQ multiplex PCR; the TCRdb copy retains only in-frame clones and omits some. The sample lists 80,000 to 95,000 clones, more than 80% occurring once. The germline gives CDR1 SGDLS, CDR2 YYNGEE. V lost 0 bases to trimming and J lost 2 bases; unmatched junction nucleotides: 17. The CDR3 runs to 22 residues. This clone has just one count. The chain combines TRBV9 with TRBJ2-7, with 16 bases fitting TRBD2. The sequence came from a man aged 45 to 65 with active or convalescent COVID-19. Specimen: peripheral blood. The CDR3 sequence is CASSVDIRPGTSGGATPYEQYF. As DNA, the CDR3 is TGTGCCAGCAGCGTAGATATCCGGCCGGGGACTAGCGGGGGGGCCACTCCCTACGAGCAGTACTTC.